This entry is about one T cell receptor beta chain. Per the original data handling: Estimation of nucleated cell counts was performed using reference gene primer amplification. Some clones are missing from TCRdb's copy, which holds only in-frame ones; the method was immunoSEQ multiplex PCR. D and trimming were read from the DNA, whereas the V and J calls and clone size are those reported in that table. The table includes about 110,000 clones, about 82% detected once. Trimming cost V 2 bases and J 3 bases, with 8 bases left between them. The germline V gene encodes CDR1 SGHTA and CDR2 FQGTGA. This CDR3 contains 14 residues. The data derive from a study of blood T cell repertoires in COVID-19. The wider study: Whether acute or convalescent, the COVID-19 samples came from the United States, Italy and Spain. Sources were T cells, B-cell-depleted T cells, or PBMCs; the material itself was cDNA or gDNA.

The chain is built from TRBV7-3 and TRBJ2-1, with D unresolved. Input material: peripheral blood. The TCR sequence derives from a man older than 75 with COVID-19, enrolled during active disease. DNA for the CDR3: TGTGCCAGCAGCTTATATGAGGACTACAATGAGCAGTTCTTC. Encoded protein: CASSLYEDYNEQFF.